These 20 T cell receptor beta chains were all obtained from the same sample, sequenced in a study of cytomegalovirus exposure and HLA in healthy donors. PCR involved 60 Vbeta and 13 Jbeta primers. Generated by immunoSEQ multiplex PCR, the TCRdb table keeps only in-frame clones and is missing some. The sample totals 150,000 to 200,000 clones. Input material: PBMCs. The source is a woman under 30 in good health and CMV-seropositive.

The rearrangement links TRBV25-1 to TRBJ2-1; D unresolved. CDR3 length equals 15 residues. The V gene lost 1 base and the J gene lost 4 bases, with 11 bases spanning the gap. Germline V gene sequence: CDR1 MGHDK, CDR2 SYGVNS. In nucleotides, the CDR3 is TGTGCCAGCAGTGAATTGAACTCCCTGTACAATGAGCAGTTCTTC. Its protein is CASSELNSLYNEQFF.

The CDR3 sequence is CSVVGGTSYEQYF. The CDR3 DNA is TGCAGCGTTGTGGGGGGGACGTCCTACGAGCAGTACTTC. The chain joins TRBV29-1 to TRBJ2-7, with TRBD2 matching 7 bases. Germline V gene data show CDR1 as SQVTM and CDR2 as ANQGSEA. The CDR3 covers 13 residues. V was clipped by 4 bases and J by 1 base; unmatched bases: 4.

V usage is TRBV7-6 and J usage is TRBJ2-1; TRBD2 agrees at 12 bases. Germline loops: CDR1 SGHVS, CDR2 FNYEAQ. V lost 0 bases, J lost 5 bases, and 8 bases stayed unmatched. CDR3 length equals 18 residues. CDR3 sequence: CASSLAQSSGRGDNEQFF. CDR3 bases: TGTGCCAGCAGCTTAGCGCAGTCTAGCGGGAGGGGGGACAATGAGCAGTTCTTC. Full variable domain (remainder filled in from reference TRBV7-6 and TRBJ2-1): GAGVSQSPRYKVTKRGQDVALRCDPISGHVSLYWYRQALGQGPEFLTYFNYEAQQDKSGLPNDRFSAERPEGSISTLTIQRTEQRDSAMYRCASSLAQSSGRGDNEQFFGPGTRLTVL.

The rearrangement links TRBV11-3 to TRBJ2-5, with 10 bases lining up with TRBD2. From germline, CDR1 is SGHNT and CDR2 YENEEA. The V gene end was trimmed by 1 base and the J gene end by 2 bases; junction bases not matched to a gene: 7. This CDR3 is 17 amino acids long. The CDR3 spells CASSLGGSSGGQETQYF. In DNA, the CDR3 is TGTGCCAGCAGCTTAGGAGGCTCTAGCGGGGGACAAGAGACCCAGTACTTC.

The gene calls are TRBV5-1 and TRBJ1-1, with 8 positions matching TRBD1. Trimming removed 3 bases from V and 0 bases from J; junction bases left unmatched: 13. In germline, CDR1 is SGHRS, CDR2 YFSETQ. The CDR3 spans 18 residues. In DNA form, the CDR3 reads TGCGCCAGCAGCTCAGGACAGGGAGTCTTACGCGTGAACACTGAAGCTTTCTTT. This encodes CASSSGQGVLRVNTEAFF. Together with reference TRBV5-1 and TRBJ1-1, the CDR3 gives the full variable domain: KAGVTQTPRYLIKTRGQQVTLSCSPISGHRSVSWYQQTPGQGLQFLFEYFSETQRNKGNFPGRFSGRQFSNSRSEMNVSTLELGDSALYLCASSSGQGVLRVNTEAFFGQGTRLTVV.

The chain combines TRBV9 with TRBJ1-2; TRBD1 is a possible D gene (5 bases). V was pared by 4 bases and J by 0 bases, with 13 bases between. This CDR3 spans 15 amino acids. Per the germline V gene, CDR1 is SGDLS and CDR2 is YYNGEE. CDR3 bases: TGTGCCAGCAGCCTAGGACACCGAGCTAACTATGGCTACACCTTC. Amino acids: CASSLGHRANYGYTF.

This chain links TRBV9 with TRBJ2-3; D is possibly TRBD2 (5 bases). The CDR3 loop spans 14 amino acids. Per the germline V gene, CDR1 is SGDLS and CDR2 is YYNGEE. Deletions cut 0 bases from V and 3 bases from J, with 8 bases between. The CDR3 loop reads CASSVAGWTDTQYF. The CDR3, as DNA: TGTGCCAGCAGCGTAGCGGGGTGGACAGATACGCAGTATTTT.

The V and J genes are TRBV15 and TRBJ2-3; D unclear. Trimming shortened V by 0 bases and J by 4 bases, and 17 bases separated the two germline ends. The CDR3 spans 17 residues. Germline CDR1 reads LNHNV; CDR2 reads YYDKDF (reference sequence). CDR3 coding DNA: TGTGCCACCAGCAGAGAACCCTCCCCGTCGTCGGCAGATACGCAGTATTTT. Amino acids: CATSREPSPSSADTQYF.

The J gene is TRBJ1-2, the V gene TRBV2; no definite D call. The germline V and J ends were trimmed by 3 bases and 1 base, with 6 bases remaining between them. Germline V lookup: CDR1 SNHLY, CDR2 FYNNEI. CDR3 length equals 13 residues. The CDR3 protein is CASSDSSNYGYTF. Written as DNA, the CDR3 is TGTGCCAGCAGTGATAGCAGTAACTATGGCTACACCTTC.

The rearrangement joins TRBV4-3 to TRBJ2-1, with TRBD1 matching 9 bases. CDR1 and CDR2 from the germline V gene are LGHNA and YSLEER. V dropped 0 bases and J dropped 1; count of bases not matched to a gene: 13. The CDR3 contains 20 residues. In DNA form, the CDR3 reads TGCGCCAGCAGCCAAGATTTGGACAGGGGCCCCCGACCTTCCTACAATGAGCAGTTCTTC. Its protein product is CASSQDLDRGPRPSYNEQFF.

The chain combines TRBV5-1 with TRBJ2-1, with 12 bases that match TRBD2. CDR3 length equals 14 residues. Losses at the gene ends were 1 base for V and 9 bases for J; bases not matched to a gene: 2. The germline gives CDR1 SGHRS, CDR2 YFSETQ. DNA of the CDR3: TGCGCCAGCAGCTTGCTAGCGGGGGGGGGTGAGCAGTTCTTC. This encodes CASSLLAGGGEQFF.

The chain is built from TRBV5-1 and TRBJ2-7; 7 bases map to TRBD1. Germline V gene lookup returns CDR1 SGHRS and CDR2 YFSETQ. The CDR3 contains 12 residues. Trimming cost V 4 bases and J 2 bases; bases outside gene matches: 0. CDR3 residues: CASSQGAYEQYF. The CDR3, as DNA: TGCGCCAGCAGCCAGGGGGCCTACGAGCAGTACTTC.

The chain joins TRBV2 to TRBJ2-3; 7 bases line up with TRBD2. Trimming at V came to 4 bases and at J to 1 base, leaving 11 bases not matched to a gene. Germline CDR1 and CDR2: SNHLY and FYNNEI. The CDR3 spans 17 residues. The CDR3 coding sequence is TGTGCCAGCAGTGGGGTTGATAGCGGGCCCCGCACAGATACGCAGTATTTT. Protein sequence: CASSGVDSGPRTDTQYF.

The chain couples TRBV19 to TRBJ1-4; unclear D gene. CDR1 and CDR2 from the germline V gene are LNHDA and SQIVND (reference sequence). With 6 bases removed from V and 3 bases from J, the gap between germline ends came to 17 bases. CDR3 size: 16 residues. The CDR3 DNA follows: TGTGCCAGTAGGATTCCCGGTGCGGGGTCTAATGAAAAACTGTTTTTT. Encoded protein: CASRIPGAGSNEKLFF.

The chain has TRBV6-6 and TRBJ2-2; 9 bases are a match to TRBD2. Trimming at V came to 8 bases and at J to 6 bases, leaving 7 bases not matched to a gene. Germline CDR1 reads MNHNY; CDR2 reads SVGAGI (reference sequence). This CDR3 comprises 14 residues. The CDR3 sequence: CASAAGGGPGELFF. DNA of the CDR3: TGTGCCAGCGCGGCGGGAGGGGGTCCCGGGGAGCTGTTTTTT.

CDR3 DNA sequence: TGTGCCAGCAGTTTTTGGGGGGGAGAGGCCACAGATACGCAGTATTTT. Encoded protein: CASSFWGGEATDTQYF. The chain combines TRBV6-6 with TRBJ2-3; 7 nucleotides agree with TRBD2. Germline assignment: CDR1 MNHNY and CDR2 SVGAGI (reference sequence). V shed 4 bases, J shed 2 bases, and the junction held 9 bases outside the gene matches. The CDR3 totals 16 residues.

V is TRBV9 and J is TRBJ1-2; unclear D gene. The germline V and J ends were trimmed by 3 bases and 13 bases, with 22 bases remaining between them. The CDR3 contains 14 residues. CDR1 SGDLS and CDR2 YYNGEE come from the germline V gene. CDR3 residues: CASSEPTDTHSSTF. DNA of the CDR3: TGTGCCAGCAGCGAACCGACCGACACCCACAGTTCCACCTTC.

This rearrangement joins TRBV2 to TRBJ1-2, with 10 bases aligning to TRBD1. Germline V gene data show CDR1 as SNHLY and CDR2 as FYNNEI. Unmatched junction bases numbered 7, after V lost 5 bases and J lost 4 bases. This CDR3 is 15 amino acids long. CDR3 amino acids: CASSKGQGLGYGYTF. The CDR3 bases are TGTGCCAGCAGTAAGGGACAGGGGCTCGGCTATGGCTACACCTTC.

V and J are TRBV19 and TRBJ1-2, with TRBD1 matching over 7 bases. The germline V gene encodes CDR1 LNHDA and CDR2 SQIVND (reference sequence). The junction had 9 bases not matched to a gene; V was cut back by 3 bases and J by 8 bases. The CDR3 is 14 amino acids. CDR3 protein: CASSIPPDRVGYTF. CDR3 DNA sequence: TGTGCCAGTAGTATTCCCCCTGACAGGGTCGGCTACACCTTC.

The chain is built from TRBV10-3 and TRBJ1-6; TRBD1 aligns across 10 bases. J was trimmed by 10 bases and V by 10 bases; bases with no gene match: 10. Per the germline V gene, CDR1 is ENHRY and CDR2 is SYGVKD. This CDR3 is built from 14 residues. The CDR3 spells CATAPGTGESPLHF. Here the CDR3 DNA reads TGTGCCACCGCCCCCGGGACAGGGGAGTCACCCCTCCACTTT.